This passage covers 23 T cell receptor beta chains from one sample sequenced in a study of blood T cell repertoires in COVID-19. Profiling relied on immunoSEQ multiplex PCR, and the TCRdb table lists in-frame clones only, not all of them. The top ten hold 2% to 3% of the sample, which has around 140,000 clones, over 70% seen once. Material: peripheral blood. Receptors were obtained from a man aged 50 to 60 with active COVID-19.

The chain is built from TRBV7-8 and TRBJ2-3, with TRBD2 identical over 7 bases. The V gene's germline CDR1 is SGHVS and CDR2 FQNEAQ. The CDR3 covers 17 residues. The V gene end was trimmed by 5 bases and the J gene end by 6 bases; junction bases not matched to a gene: 17. The CDR3 DNA reads as TGTGCCAGCAGCCCAGAGAGGACTAGGGGAAAGAGGGATACGCAGTATTTT. Amino acid sequence: CASSPERTRGKRDTQYF.

The gene calls are TRBV7-3 and TRBJ2-2; possibly TRBD1 for D (6 bases). Germline V gene sequence: CDR1 SGHTA, CDR2 FQGTGA. This CDR3 is 16 amino acids long. Trimming removed 2 bases at V and 6 bases at J, with 16 bases between. CDR3 sequence reads: CASSLGDRMGSGELFF. The CDR3 DNA reads TGTGCCAGCAGCTTAGGCGACAGGATGGGTTCCGGGGAGCTGTTTTTT.

V usage is TRBV30 and J usage is TRBJ1-6; D is undetermined. In germline, CDR1 is GTSNPN, CDR2 SVGIG (reference sequence). Deletions cut 5 bases from V and 7 bases from J, with 12 bases between. There are 13 residues in the CDR3. CDR3 bases: TGTGCCTGGGAACCAAGCCGAAATTCACCCCTCCACTTT. As protein: CAWEPSRNSPLHF.

The chain has TRBV7-2 and TRBJ2-1, with D tentatively TRBD1 (6 bases). Trimming stripped 1 base from V and 2 bases from J, with 9 bases between. This CDR3 comprises 15 residues. Germline CDR1 reads SGHTA; CDR2 reads FQGNSA. CDR3 nucleotide sequence: TGTGCCAGCAGCTTAGACAGGGTCCCCTACAATGAGCAGTTCTTC. It codes for CASSLDRVPYNEQFF.

The CDR3 DNA is TGCACCAGCAGCCAAGATCTCCCAGCAGATACGCAGTATTTT. The encoded protein is CTSSQDLPADTQYF. This chain links TRBV1 with TRBJ2-3; TRBD1 reflects the table's D call only, with no check against the DNA. TRBV1 is classified as a pseudogene. This CDR3 region has 14 residues.

The rearrangement links TRBV7-2 to TRBJ2-6, with 14 positions matching TRBD2. Germline-derived CDR1 and CDR2 are SGHTA and FQGNSA. V lost 6 bases and J lost 3; bases outside the gene matches: 10. The CDR3 extends over 19 amino acids. For the CDR3, the DNA is TGTGCCAGCAGTTCACCGGGACTAGCGGGGGCCTTTGGGGCCAACGTCCTGACTTTC. Translating gives CASSSPGLAGAFGANVLTF. Supplemented by reference TRBV7-2 and TRBJ2-6, the full variable domain reads GAGVSQSPSNKVTEKGKDVELRCDPISGHTALYWYRQSLGQGLEFLIYFQGNSAPDKSGLPSDRFSAERTGGSVSTLTIQRTQQEDSAVYLCASSSPGLAGAFGANVLTFGAGSRLTVL.

The rearrangement uses TRBV5-1 and TRBJ2-1, with TRBD2 matching over 11 bases. The germline V gene encodes CDR1 SGHRS and CDR2 YFSETQ. The CDR3 sequence is 13 residues long. V lost 1 base, J lost 9 bases, and 0 bases stayed unmatched. CDR3 region: CASSLTSGGEQFF. The CDR3 DNA sequence: TGCGCCAGCAGCTTGACTAGCGGGGGTGAGCAGTTCTTC.

This sequence joins TRBV7-2 and TRBJ1-5; 7 nucleotides line up with TRBD1. The J segment lost 7 bases and the V segment lost 4 bases, leaving 4 bases of the junction unmatched. The CDR3 sequence is 13 residues long. In germline, CDR1 is SGHTA, CDR2 FQGNSA. The CDR3 loop is CASSYRGGQPQHF. The DNA for the CDR3 is TGTGCCAGCAGCTACAGGGGCGGACAGCCCCAGCATTTT.

The chain is built from TRBV4-3 and TRBJ2-3; no clear D gene. CDR1 is LGHNA, CDR2 YSLEER, per germline. CDR3 size: 15 residues. The V end lost 4 bases, the J end lost 4 bases, and 15 bases lay between the germline ends. CDR3 residues: CASSPQTLSADTQYF. The CDR3 DNA sequence: TGCGCCAGCAGCCCCCAAACACTAAGCGCAGATACGCAGTATTTT.

The chain uses TRBV4-1 and TRBJ1-2, with TRBD1 matching over 7 bases. With 1 base clipped from V and 5 bases from J, the junction kept 7 bases outside the gene matches. Germline loops: CDR1 MGHRA, CDR2 YSYEKL. This CDR3 region has 15 residues. In DNA, the CDR3 is TGCGCCAGCAGCCAAGGGTCTGGGACAGCTTATGGCTACACCTTC. Translation gives CASSQGSGTAYGYTF.

The chain couples TRBV7-9 to TRBJ1-1; TRBD1 aligns across 7 bases. With V trimmed by 5 bases and J by 1 base, 7 bases remained unmatched. Germline V lookup: CDR1 SEHNR, CDR2 FQNEAQ (reference sequence). The CDR3 loop spans 15 amino acids. For the CDR3, the DNA is TGTGCCAGCAGCATGCCGACAGGGACGAACACTGAAGCTTTCTTT. Protein sequence: CASSMPTGTNTEAFF.

This chain links TRBV6-5 with TRBJ1-5; D possibly corresponds to TRBD1 (6 bases). Germline values: CDR1 MNHEY, CDR2 SVGAGI. The V and J ends lost 0 bases and 6 bases respectively, with 12 bases between them. The CDR3 is made up of 15 amino acids. DNA for the CDR3: TGTGCCAGCAGTTACTCGACGGGGGGCAGTCAGCCCCAGCATTTT. Protein product: CASSYSTGGSQPQHF.

A few counts support this clone. V is TRBV9 and J is TRBJ1-4, with D maybe TRBD1 (5 bases). The V and J ends lost 0 bases and 0 bases respectively, with 9 bases between them. The germline CDR1 and CDR2 sequences are SGDLS and YYNGEE. This CDR3 is built from 16 residues. The CDR3 nucleotides read TGTGCCAGCAGCGTAGATTGGGGGGCAACTAATGAAAAACTGTTTTTT. It codes for CASSVDWGATNEKLFF.

The gene calls are TRBV7-2 and TRBJ2-1; 8 nucleotides agree with TRBD1. With V trimmed by 4 bases and J by 1 base, 6 bases remained unmatched. The length of the CDR3 is 16 residues. CDR1 and CDR2 (germline): SGHTA, FQGNSA. The CDR3 protein is CASSSWTGISYNEQFF. Written as DNA, the CDR3 is TGTGCCAGCAGCTCATGGACAGGGATTTCCTACAATGAGCAGTTCTTC.

The V and J genes are TRBV2 and TRBJ1-3, with a possible D match to TRBD1 (6 bases). Trimming pared 0 bases from V and 7 bases from J, leaving 13 bases between. The CDR3 contains 15 residues. The germline V gene has CDR1 SNHLY and CDR2 FYNNEI. CDR3 DNA: TGTGCCAGCAGTGAAGCCCAGGGGTTAGCGAACACCATATATTTT. Translated: CASSEAQGLANTIYF.

This chain joins TRBV15 and TRBJ2-1; D gene ambiguous. Germline V CDR1 and CDR2: LNHNV, YYDKDF (reference sequence). V was shortened by 5 bases and J by 0 bases, with 14 bases between the two germline ends. The CDR3 sequence is 16 residues long. The CDR3 nucleotides read TGTGCCACCAGCGGTCAGGAACTCCACTCCTACAATGAGCAGTTCTTC. It encodes CATSGQELHSYNEQFF.

The chain combines TRBV6-6 with TRBJ1-4; no reliable D call. Germline CDR1 MNHNY, CDR2 SVGAGI (reference sequence). The CDR3 spans 15 residues. V lost 6 bases and J lost 4, with 15 bases in between. CDR3 sequence reads: CASSRRGSGNEKLFF. Here the CDR3 DNA reads TGTGCCAGCAGCCGACGGGGTAGCGGTAATGAAAAACTGTTTTTT.

This chain links TRBV5-4 with TRBJ1-6; no definite D call. CDR3 length: 16 residues. Per the germline V gene, CDR1 is SGHNT and CDR2 is YYREEE (reference sequence). V lost 4 bases and J lost 1, with 12 bases in between. The CDR3 loop reads CASSVAGRSYNSPLHF. CDR3 coding DNA: TGTGCCAGCAGCGTAGCTGGTCGGTCCTATAATTCACCCCTCCACTTT. Variable domain in full (rest from reference TRBV5-4 and TRBJ1-6): ETGVTQSPTHLIKTRGQQVTLRCSSQSGHNTVSWYQQALGQGPQFIFQYYREEENGRGNFPPRFSGLQFPNYSSELNVNALELDDSALYLCASSVAGRSYNSPLHFGNGTRLTVT.

This chain connects TRBV29-1 to TRBJ2-5; a possible D gene is TRBD2 (5 bases). This CDR3 comprises 13 residues. V was clipped by 4 bases and J by 2 bases, with 11 bases between them. CDR1 is SQVTM, CDR2 ANQGSEA, per germline. CDR3 region: CSVGPGSQETQYF. DNA for the CDR3: TGCAGCGTTGGCCCGGGGTCTCAAGAGACCCAGTACTTC.

The chain links TRBV5-1 to TRBJ2-5; 9 nucleotides match TRBD1. Losses at the gene ends were 4 bases for V and 5 bases for J; bases not matched to a gene: 9. CDR1 is SGHRS, CDR2 YFSETQ, per germline. This CDR3 has 15 residues. The CDR3 DNA reads as TGCGCCAGCAGCAGTAACAGGGGGCGCGCGGAGACCCAGTACTTC. Encoded protein: CASSSNRGRAETQYF.

This clone has more than one count but fewer than ten. The chain employs TRBV5-4 and TRBJ2-2, with TRBD1 identical over 9 bases. V shed 3 bases, J shed 4 bases, and the junction held 7 bases outside the gene matches. This CDR3 spans 16 amino acids. Germline loops: CDR1 SGHNT, CDR2 YYREEE (reference sequence). The DNA of the CDR3 is TGTGCCAGCAGCTCCCGACAGGGGGGATCCACCGGGGAGCTGTTTTTT. It translates to CASSSRQGGSTGELFF.

The chain combines TRBV6-6 with TRBJ1-2; D may be TRBD1 (6 bases). The CDR3 is 14 amino acids. Trimming stripped 6 bases from V and 5 bases from J, with 16 bases between. Germline V lookup: CDR1 MNHNY, CDR2 SVGAGI (reference sequence). The CDR3 sequence is CASRGNREWYGYTF. The CDR3 DNA is TGTGCCAGCAGAGGAAACAGGGAATGGTATGGCTACACCTTC.

The V gene is TRBV18, the J gene TRBJ2-3, with 8 nucleotides matching TRBD1. V shed 0 bases, J shed 5 bases, and the junction held 1 base outside the gene matches. The CDR3 totals 14 residues. Germline loops: CDR1 KGHSH, CDR2 LQKENI. CDR3 sequence (DNA): TGTGCCAGCTCACCACCGACAGGGGTAGATACGCAGTATTTT. Translated, it gives CASSPPTGVDTQYF.